This T cell receptor beta chain came from a study of blood T cell repertoires in COVID-19 (dated by TCRdb to the early 2020s). Notes on the research overall: Collaborator samples came from the United States, Italy and Spain and covered acute and convalescent phases of COVID-19. The repertoires were released in a freely available public database meant as a resource for research on the immune response to SARS-CoV-2. Subjects who had been exposed to COVID-19, were actively infected with it, or had recovered from it provided the deeply sampled blood TCRbeta repertoires that made up the dataset. The prospective study material was composed of cDNA or gDNA derived from T cells, B-cell-depleted T cells, or PBMCs. The samples were drawn from the first 160 participants of the ongoing ImmuneRACE study and from 1,200 or so subjects provided by 6 global collaborators. Where available, HLA class I and class II types were taken from metadata supplied by the sample provider and were not determined by assay-based typing. A de-identified subject ID, COVID-19 status, age in years and sex were almost always included in the sample metadata. General findings and caveats noted by the study authors: Clinical and demographic metadata were provided uncurated, with the amount varying by source and participant.

As concerns this clone: Its antigen is not yet known. The record has no base qualities; no much larger clone is one base away.

TCRbeta CDR3 regions were amplified from genomic DNA by means of the immunoSEQ Assay, a bias-controlled multiplex PCR. In the paper's pipeline: The number of nucleated cells in each sample was estimated by amplification of reference gene primers within the assay. Sequence reads were collapsed and filtered to measure the absolute abundance of every unique TCRbeta CDR3 rearrangement. For each sample, productive Simpson clonality was calculated by taking the square root of Simpson's diversity index across productive rearrangements. Entries here come from immuneACCESS through TCRdb and include only in-frame sequences with V and J called. Some clones fail to appear in such tables; in the studies checked, an unresolved V gene covers under half of the shortfall, and the cause of the remainder is unknown. The V and J calls and clone size were taken over from that table, and D and trimming were inferred from the DNA. Within this sample are some 95,000 clones, with around 72% of them counted one time only. Clones ranked in the top ten supply roughly a quarter of the sample.

Each collaborating institution followed its own protocols to collect whole blood in K2EDTA tubes. For TCRbeta analysis, collaborator samples were shipped as frozen whole blood, as isolated PBMCs, or as DNA extracted from either sample type. Trimming costs V 2 bases and J 5 bases, and their ends lie 10 bases apart. The CDR3 holds 13 amino acids from the cysteine to the phenylalanine. Only the CDR3 region is kept as DNA, spanning 39 bases read in frame from base 1. The germline V gene sets CDR1 to SQVTM and CDR2 to ANQGSEA. The receptor was derived from a man aged 65 to 79 with acute or convalescent COVID-19. The sequencing input was peripheral blood. The V gene is TRBV29-1 and the J gene is TRBJ1-5; perhaps TRBD1 is the D gene, with 5 bases matching. The CDR3 reads as follows: CSVEQGGDQPQHF. The nucleotide sequence reads TGCAGCGTTGAACAGGGAGGGGATCAGCCCCAGCATTTT.